The 20 T cell receptor beta chains given below trace back to one sample, sequenced in a study of cytomegalovirus exposure and HLA in healthy donors. Assay used: immunoSEQ multiplex PCR; TCRdb lists only in-frame clones, some missing. This table has about 140,000 clones, about nine tenths appearing once. The source material was PBMCs. All receptors come from a young man in good health and CMV-seropositive.

This chain links TRBV28 with TRBJ1-2; maybe TRBD1 (6 bases). The germline V gene has CDR1 MDHEN and CDR2 SYDVKM. V was clipped by 6 bases and J by 9 bases, with 14 bases between them. The CDR3 extends over 12 amino acids. CDR3 DNA sequence: TGTGCCAGCAGAGCGGGGGACATCCGCTACACCTTC. Translated, it gives CASRAGDIRYTF.

This chain links TRBV5-6 with TRBJ2-5; D gene unclear. The germline V and J ends were trimmed by 0 bases and 1 base, with 7 bases remaining between them. The CDR3 is 14 residues long. CDR1 and CDR2 (germline): SGHDT, YYEEEE. Here the CDR3 reads CASSLGSGQETQYF. The CDR3 region has the DNA TGTGCCAGCAGCTTGGGGTCGGGCCAAGAGACCCAGTACTTC.

The rearrangement joins TRBV7-6 to TRBJ2-7; TRBD2 agrees at 7 bases. Germline CDR1 SGHVS, CDR2 FNYEAQ. The V and J ends lost 5 bases and 6 bases, in that order; junction bases with no gene match: 13. The CDR3 runs to 15 residues. This chain's CDR3 is CASSPGSGEGPEQYF. In DNA form, the CDR3 reads TGTGCCAGCAGCCCCGGAAGTGGGGAGGGCCCCGAGCAGTACTTC.

The chain couples TRBV28 to TRBJ1-5, with D perhaps TRBD1 (6 bases). The CDR3 runs 15 residues. The germline V gene encodes CDR1 MDHEN and CDR2 SYDVKM. With 6 bases removed from V and 2 bases from J, the gap between germline ends came to 14 bases. CDR3 in amino acids: CASRSGQWGNQPQHF. As DNA, the CDR3 is TGTGCCAGCAGATCGGGACAATGGGGCAATCAGCCCCAGCATTTT.

J is TRBJ1-2 and V is TRBV28; a weak D match, TRBD1 (6 bases). V gave up 4 bases and J gave up 4 bases, with 10 bases separating them. CDR3 length equals 13 residues. Germline CDR1 and CDR2: MDHEN and SYDVKM. In DNA form, the CDR3 reads TGTGCCAGCAGTTCAGGGGCGCCCTATGGCTACACCTTC. This encodes CASSSGAPYGYTF.

The V gene is TRBV27, the J gene TRBJ2-7; 7 nucleotides align to TRBD1. The CDR3 covers 14 residues. V dropped 8 bases and J dropped 5; count of bases not matched to a gene: 12. The germline gives CDR1 MNHEY, CDR2 SMNVEV (reference sequence). CDR3 DNA sequence: TGTGCCAGCGCCACAGGGGTGAGTCATAACGAGCAGTACTTC. As protein: CASATGVSHNEQYF.

This chain links TRBV6-6 with TRBJ2-1; possible D gene TRBD2, 7 bases. Germline CDR1 is MNHNY and CDR2 is SVGAGI (reference sequence). Trimming cost V 0 bases and J 4 bases, with 10 bases left between them. The CDR3 is made up of 15 amino acids. In DNA, the CDR3 is TGTGCCAGCAGTTACTCGGCGGGGGCTTACAATGAGCAGTTCTTC. This codes for CASSYSAGAYNEQFF.

The V and J genes are TRBV5-1 and TRBJ2-7, with 9 bases lining up with TRBD1. The V and J ends lost 5 bases and 2 bases, in that order; junction bases with no gene match: 8. This CDR3 region has 15 residues. Germline CDR1 and CDR2: SGHRS and YFSETQ. CDR3 DNA sequence: TGCGCCAGCAGTTCGGGACAGGGAGGGCCCTACGAGCAGTACTTC. Its protein product is CASSSGQGGPYEQYF.

The rearrangement links TRBV5-4 to TRBJ2-5; D is possibly TRBD1 (6 bases). This CDR3 spans 15 amino acids. CDR1 and CDR2 (germline): SGHNT, YYREEE (reference sequence). V was shortened by 1 base and J by 5 bases, with 15 bases between the two germline ends. DNA of the CDR3: TGTGCCAGCAGCTTGATCGGAACAGGGTCGGAGACCCAGTACTTC. It is translated as CASSLIGTGSETQYF.

The V gene is TRBV6-1, the J gene TRBJ2-7, with D tentatively TRBD1 (5 bases). Between the trimmed V and J ends, which lost 7 bases and 7 bases, there was a span of 17 bases. The germline CDR1 and CDR2 sequences are MNHNS and SASEGT. The CDR3 spans 13 residues. Here the CDR3 reads CASTEGVWREQYF. For the CDR3, the DNA is TGTGCCAGCACGGAAGGGGTGTGGCGGGAGCAGTACTTC.

This rearrangement joins TRBV12-5 to TRBJ2-3; TRBD1 agrees at 11 bases. Germline V gene sequence: CDR1 LGHNT, CDR2 FRNRAP. This CDR3 is built from 15 residues. DNA for the CDR3: TGTGCCTCCGGGACAGGGGGAAGAAGCACAGATACGCAGTATTTT. Translating it yields CASGTGGRSTDTQYF.

This clone appeared once. This rearrangement joins TRBV11-1 to TRBJ1-2, with 7 bases fitting TRBD1. Germline V gene data show CDR1 as SGHAT and CDR2 as FQDESV (reference sequence). The CDR3 totals 14 residues. With 5 bases clipped from V and 4 bases from J, the junction kept 7 bases outside the gene matches. The CDR3 reads CASSPRTGIYGYTF. DNA for the CDR3: TGTGCCAGCAGCCCGAGGACAGGAATCTATGGCTACACCTTC.

The chain combines TRBV6-1 with TRBJ2-3; 9 bases fit TRBD1. J gave up 0 bases and V 2 bases, and 9 bases lay outside the gene matches. The CDR3 has 18 amino acids. Germline V gives CDR1 MNHNS, CDR2 SASEGT. The chain's CDR3 is CASSERTGARYSTDTQYF. CDR3 DNA sequence: TGTGCCAGCAGTGAAAGGACAGGGGCTCGGTATAGCACAGATACGCAGTATTTT.

This chain connects TRBV7-9 to TRBJ1-2; a possible D gene is TRBD1 (6 bases). Trimming shortened V by 5 bases and J by 7 bases, and 14 bases separated the two germline ends. The CDR3 runs to 13 residues. Germline V gene sequence: CDR1 SEHNR, CDR2 FQNEAQ (reference sequence). As DNA, the CDR3 is TGTGCCAGCAGCCCCGACAGGATTAGTGGCTACACCTTC. Residues: CASSPDRISGYTF.

The rearrangement joins TRBV6-4 to TRBJ1-1, with D tentatively TRBD1 (5 bases). The germline gives CDR1 MRHNA, CDR2 SNTAGT. The CDR3 covers 13 residues. Trimming cost V 0 bases and J 11 bases, with 13 bases left between them. The CDR3 DNA sequence: TGTGCCAGCAGTGACTCGGTTGGACAACGGGCTTTCTTT. This codes for CASSDSVGQRAFF.

The genes are TRBV19 and TRBJ1-2; 7 bases map to TRBD1. The CDR3 runs to 14 residues. Trimming cost V 6 bases and J 4 bases; bases outside gene matches: 8. Germline V CDR1 and CDR2: LNHDA, SQIVND (reference sequence). CDR3 nucleotides: TGTGCCAGTAGGACAGGGAGCAAGACCTATGGCTACACCTTC. Translating gives CASRTGSKTYGYTF.

Details on this clone: The DNA is left out, because the CDR3 cannot be placed on it with certainty; the CDR3 is given as TCRdb lists it. The chain is built from TRBV28 and TRBJ2-2; the table's D call of TRBD1 was not tested on the DNA. The CDR3 adds up to 18 amino acids, both ends counted. Germline values: CDR1 MDHEN, CDR2 SYDVKM. CDR3 sequence reads: CASSLTFGTVLRAGELFF.

This clone has a single count. The chain joins TRBV4-1 to TRBJ1-4; unclear D gene. Trimming removed 4 bases at V and 12 bases at J, with 12 bases between. The CDR3 has 12 amino acids. In germline, CDR1 is MGHRA, CDR2 YSYEKL. Here the CDR3 DNA reads TGCGCCAGCAGCCGGACTGGCTTGGAACTGTTTTTT. Encoded protein: CASSRTGLELFF.

The chain couples TRBV7-9 to TRBJ1-3; D call uncertain. This CDR3 contains 19 residues. Germline CDR1 and CDR2: SEHNR and FQNEAQ (reference sequence). V was cut by 3 bases and J by 0 bases, with 21 bases left in between. CDR3 sequence: CASSFKGRTAIISGNTIYF. The CDR3 coding sequence is TGTGCCAGCAGCTTCAAAGGACGGACTGCGATAATCTCTGGAAACACCATATATTTT.

This clone appeared a few times. This chain connects TRBV6-5 to TRBJ1-1, with 8 nucleotides matching TRBD1. The CDR3 is made up of 15 amino acids. The germline V gene has CDR1 MNHEY and CDR2 SVGAGI. The trim removed 6 bases at V and 4 bases at J, leaving 10 bases unmatched. The chain's CDR3 is CASRNQQGVSTEAFF. CDR3 sequence (DNA): TGTGCCAGCAGGAACCAACAGGGGGTGAGCACTGAAGCTTTCTTT.